This TCR beta chain was profiled in a study of T cell responses to AZD1222 COVID-19 vaccine. Study observations and caveats: Spike was spanned by vaccine-associated CD4 TCRs, which were dominant at 160-218 and 743-854. A mostly white British donor set with more females was recruited, and clonal diversity was possibly underestimated.

Concerning this clone: Its antigen is still unknown.

The assay was immunoSEQ multiplex PCR, and TCRdb's table has in-frame clones only and misses some. The sample lists 95,000 to 150,000 clones, 75% to 95% seen once, with under 4.5% in the top ten. The V gene's germline CDR1 is MRHNA and CDR2 SNTAGT. This CDR3 region has 19 residues. With V trimmed by 0 bases and J by 1 base, 9 bases remained unmatched. Sequences were derived from peripheral blood, sampled 28 days after the second dose of the MenACWY control vaccine. The V call is TRBV6-4, the J call TRBJ1-1; 12 positions match TRBD1. The source of this sequence is an adult who received the MenACWY meningococcal vaccine as a control. As DNA, the CDR3 is TGTGCCAGCAGTGACTCTGGGACAGGGGGCATCGTAAAGAACACTGAAGCTTTCTTT. Residues: CASSDSGTGGIVKNTEAFF.